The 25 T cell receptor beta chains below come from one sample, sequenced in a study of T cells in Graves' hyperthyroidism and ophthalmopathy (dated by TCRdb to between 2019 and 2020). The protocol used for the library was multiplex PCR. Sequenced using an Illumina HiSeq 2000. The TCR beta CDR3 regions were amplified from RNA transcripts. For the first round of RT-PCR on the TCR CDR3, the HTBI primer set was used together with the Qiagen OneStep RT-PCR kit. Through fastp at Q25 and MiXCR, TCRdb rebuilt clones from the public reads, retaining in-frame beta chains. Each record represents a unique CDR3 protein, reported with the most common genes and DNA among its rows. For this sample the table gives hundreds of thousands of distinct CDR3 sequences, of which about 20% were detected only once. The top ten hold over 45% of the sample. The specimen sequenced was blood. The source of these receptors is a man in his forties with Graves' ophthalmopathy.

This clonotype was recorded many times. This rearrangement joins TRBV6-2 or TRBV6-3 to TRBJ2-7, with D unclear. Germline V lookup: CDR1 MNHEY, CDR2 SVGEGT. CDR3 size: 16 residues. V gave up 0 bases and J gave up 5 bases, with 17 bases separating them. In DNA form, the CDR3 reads TGTGCCAGCAGTTACTCCTTCCCGGGTAGGCGGAACGAGCAGTACTTC. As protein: CASSYSFPGRRNEQYF.

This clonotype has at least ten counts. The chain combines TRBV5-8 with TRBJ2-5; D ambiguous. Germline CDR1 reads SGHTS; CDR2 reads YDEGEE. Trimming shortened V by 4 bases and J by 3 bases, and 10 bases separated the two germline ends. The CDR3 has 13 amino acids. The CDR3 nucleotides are TGTGCCAGCAGCCCTCGATTCGAAGAGACCCAGTACTTC. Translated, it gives CASSPRFEETQYF.

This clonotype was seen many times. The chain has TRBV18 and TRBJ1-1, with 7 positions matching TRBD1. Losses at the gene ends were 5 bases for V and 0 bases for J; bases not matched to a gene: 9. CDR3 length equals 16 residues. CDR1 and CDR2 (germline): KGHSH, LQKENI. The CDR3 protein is CASSGRQGSLNTEAFF. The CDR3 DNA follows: TGTGCCAGCTCAGGTCGACAGGGATCATTGAACACTGAAGCTTTCTTT.

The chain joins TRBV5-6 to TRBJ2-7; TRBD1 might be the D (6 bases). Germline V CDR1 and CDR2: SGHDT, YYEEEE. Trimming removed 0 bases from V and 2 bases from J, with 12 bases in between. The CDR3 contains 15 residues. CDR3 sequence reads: CASSLGSTGAYEQYF. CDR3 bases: TGTGCCAGCAGCTTGGGGTCGACAGGAGCCTACGAGCAGTACTTC.

This CDR3 is CASSTTPGLAGDRRFF. In DNA, the CDR3 is TGCGCCAGCAGCACAACCCCGGGACTAGCGGGGGATAGGAGGTTCTTC. This sequence joins TRBV5-1 and TRBJ2-1, with 14 positions matching TRBD2. J gave up 15 bases and V 4 bases, and 15 bases lay outside the gene matches. Germline CDR1 reads SGHRS; CDR2 reads YFSETQ. The CDR3 extends over 16 amino acids.

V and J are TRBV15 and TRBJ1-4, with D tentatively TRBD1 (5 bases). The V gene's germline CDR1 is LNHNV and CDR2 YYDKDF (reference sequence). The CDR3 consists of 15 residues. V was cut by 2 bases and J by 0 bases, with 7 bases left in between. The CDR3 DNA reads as TGTGCCACCAGCAGACAGGGCACAACTAATGAAAAACTGTTTTTT. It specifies CATSRQGTTNEKLFF. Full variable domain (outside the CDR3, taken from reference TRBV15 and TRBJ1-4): DAMVIQNPRYQVTQFGKPVTLSCSQTLNHNVMYWYQQKSSQAPKLLFHYYDKDFNNEADTPDNFQSRRPNTSFCFLDIRSPGLGDTAMYLCATSRQGTTNEKLFFGSGTQLSVL.

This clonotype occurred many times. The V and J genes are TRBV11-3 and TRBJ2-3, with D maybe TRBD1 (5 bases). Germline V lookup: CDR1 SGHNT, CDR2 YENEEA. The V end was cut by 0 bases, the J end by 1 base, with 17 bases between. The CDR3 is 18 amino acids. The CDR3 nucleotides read TGTGCCAGCAGCTTAGATCCCTCGAAGGTAGGGGGCACAGATACGCAGTATTTT. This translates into CASSLDPSKVGGTDTQYF.

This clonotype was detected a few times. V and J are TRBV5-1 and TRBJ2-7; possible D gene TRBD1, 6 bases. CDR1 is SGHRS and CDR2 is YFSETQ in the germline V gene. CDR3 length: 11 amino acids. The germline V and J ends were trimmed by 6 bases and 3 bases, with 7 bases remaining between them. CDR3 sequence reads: CASTDSYEQYF. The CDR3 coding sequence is TGCGCCAGCACGGACAGCTACGAGCAGTACTTC.

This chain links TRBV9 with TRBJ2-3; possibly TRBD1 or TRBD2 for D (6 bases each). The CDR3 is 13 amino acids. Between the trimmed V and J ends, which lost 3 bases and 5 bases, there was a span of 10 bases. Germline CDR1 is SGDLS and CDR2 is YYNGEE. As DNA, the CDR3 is TGTGCCAGCAGCGAGAAGGGGGGAGATACGCAGTATTTT. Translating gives CASSEKGGDTQYF.

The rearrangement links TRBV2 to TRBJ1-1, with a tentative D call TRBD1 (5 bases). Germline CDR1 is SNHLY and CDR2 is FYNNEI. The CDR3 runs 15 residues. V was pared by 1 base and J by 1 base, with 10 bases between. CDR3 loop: CASSEEGRENTEAFF. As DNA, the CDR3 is TGTGCCAGCAGTGAAGAGGGGCGGGAGAACACTGAAGCTTTCTTT.

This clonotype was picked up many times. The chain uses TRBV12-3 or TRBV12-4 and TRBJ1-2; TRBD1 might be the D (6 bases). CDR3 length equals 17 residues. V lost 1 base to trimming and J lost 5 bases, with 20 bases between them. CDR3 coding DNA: TGTGCCAGCAGTTTAGGTGCTCCCGGACAGCGACTATATGGCTACACCTTC. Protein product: CASSLGAPGQRLYGYTF.

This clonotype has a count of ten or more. CDR3 amino acids: CASSYGLPYLAKNIQYF. The CDR3 bases are TGTGCCAGCAGTTACGGGCTTCCCTATCTAGCCAAAAACATTCAGTACTTC. The rearrangement links TRBV6-5 to TRBJ2-4; no clear D gene. Germline V gene sequence: CDR1 MNHEY, CDR2 SVGAGI. This CDR3 is built from 17 residues. V was cut by 2 bases and J by 0 bases, with 14 bases left in between.

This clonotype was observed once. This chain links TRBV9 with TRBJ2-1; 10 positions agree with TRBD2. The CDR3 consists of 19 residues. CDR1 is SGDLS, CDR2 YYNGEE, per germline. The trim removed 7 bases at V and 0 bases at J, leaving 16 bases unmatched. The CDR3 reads CASGRSLAGVSSSYNEQFF. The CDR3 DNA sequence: TGTGCCAGCGGAAGAAGTCTAGCGGGAGTCTCGAGCTCCTACAATGAGCAGTTCTTC.

CDR3 protein: CASSFSSGVGDTQYF. For the CDR3, the DNA is TGTGCCAGCAGCTTTTCTAGCGGGGTTGGAGATACGCAGTATTTT. The gene calls are TRBV11-1 and TRBJ2-3; 9 bases align to TRBD2. The CDR3 has 15 amino acids. Unmatched junction bases numbered 6, after V lost 3 bases and J lost 5 bases. CDR1 and CDR2 from the germline V gene are SGHAT and FQDESV (reference sequence). The whole variable domain, filled in from reference TRBV11-1 and TRBJ2-3, reads EAEVAQSPRYKITEKSQAVAFWCDPISGHATLYWYRQILGQGPELLVQFQDESVVDDSQLPKDRFSAERLKGVDSTLKIQPAELGDSAMYLCASSFSSGVGDTQYFGPGTRLTVL.

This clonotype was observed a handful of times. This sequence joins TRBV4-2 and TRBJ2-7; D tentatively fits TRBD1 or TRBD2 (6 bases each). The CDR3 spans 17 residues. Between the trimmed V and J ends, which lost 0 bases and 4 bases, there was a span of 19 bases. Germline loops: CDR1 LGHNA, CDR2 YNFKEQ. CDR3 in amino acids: CASSQESIGGPGYEQYF. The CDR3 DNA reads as TGTGCCAGCAGCCAAGAAAGTATCGGGGGCCCAGGGTACGAGCAGTACTTC.

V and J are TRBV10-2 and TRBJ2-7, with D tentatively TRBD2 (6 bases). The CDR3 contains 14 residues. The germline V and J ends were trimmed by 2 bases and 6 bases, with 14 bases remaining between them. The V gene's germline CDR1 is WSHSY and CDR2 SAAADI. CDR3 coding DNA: TGCGCCAGCAGTGAGGTGGGGGGAAGAGGCGAGCAGTACTTC. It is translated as CASSEVGGRGEQYF.

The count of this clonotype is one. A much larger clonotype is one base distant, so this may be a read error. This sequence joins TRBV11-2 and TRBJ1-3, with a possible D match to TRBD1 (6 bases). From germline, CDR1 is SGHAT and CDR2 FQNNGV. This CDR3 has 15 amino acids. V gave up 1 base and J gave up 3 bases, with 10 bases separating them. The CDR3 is CASSLAGDLGNTIYF. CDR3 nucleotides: TGTGCCAGCAGCTTAGCAGGGGACCTTGGAAACACCATATATTTT.

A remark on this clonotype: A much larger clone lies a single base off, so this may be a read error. The CDR3 sequence is CASNHHTGELFF. The CDR3 coding sequence is TGTGCCAGCAACCACCACACCGGGGAGCTGTTTTTT. V usage is TRBV3-1 and J usage is TRBJ2-2; no clear D gene. Germline-derived CDR1 and CDR2 are LGHDT and YNNKEL (reference sequence). Deletions cut 7 bases from V and 3 bases from J, with 6 bases between. The CDR3 extends over 12 amino acids.

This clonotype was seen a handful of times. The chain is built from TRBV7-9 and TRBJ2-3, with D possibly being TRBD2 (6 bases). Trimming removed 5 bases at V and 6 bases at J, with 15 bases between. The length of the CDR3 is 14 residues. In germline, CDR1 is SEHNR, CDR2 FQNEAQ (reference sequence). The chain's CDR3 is CASSDPGEADTQYF. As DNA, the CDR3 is TGTGCCAGCAGCGACCCCGGGGAGGCGGATACGCAGTATTTT.

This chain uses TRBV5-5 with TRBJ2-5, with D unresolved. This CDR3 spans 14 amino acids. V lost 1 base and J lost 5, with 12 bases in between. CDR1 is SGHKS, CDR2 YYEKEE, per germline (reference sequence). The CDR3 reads CASSLRTHAETQYF. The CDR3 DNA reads TGTGCCAGCAGCTTGCGGACCCATGCGGAGACCCAGTACTTC.

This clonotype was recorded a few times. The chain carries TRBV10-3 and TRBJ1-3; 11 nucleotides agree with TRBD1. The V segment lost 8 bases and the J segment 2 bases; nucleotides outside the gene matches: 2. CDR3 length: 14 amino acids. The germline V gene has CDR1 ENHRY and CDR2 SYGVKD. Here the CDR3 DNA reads TGTGCCATCGGACAGGGGGCGACTGGAAACACCATATATTTT. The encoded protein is CAIGQGATGNTIYF.

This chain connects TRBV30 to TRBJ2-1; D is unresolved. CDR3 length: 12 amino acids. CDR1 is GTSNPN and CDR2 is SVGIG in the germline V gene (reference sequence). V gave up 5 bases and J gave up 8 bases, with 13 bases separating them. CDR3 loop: CAWLIRYDEQFF. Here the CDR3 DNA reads TGTGCCTGGCTAATAAGGTACGATGAGCAGTTCTTC.

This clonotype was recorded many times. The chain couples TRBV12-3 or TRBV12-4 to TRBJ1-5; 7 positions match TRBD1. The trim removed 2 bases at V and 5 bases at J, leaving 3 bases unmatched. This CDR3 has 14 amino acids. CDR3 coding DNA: TGTGCCAGCAGTTTATACAGGGGTCATCAGCCCCAGCATTTT. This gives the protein CASSLYRGHQPQHF.

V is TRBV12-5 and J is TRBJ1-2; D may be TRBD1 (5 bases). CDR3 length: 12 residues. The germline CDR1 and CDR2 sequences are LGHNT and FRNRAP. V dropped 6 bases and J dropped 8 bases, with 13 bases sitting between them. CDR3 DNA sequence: TGTGCTAGTGGCCCGTGGGGGAGCGGCTACACCTTC. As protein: CASGPWGSGYTF.

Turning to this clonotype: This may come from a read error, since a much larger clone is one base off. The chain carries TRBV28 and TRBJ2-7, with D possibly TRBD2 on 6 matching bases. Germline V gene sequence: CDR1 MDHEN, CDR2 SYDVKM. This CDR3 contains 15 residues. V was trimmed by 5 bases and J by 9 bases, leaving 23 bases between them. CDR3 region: CASSAWRERTDGQYF. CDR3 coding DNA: TGTGCCAGCAGTGCCTGGCGGGAACGTACCGACGGGCAGTACTTC.